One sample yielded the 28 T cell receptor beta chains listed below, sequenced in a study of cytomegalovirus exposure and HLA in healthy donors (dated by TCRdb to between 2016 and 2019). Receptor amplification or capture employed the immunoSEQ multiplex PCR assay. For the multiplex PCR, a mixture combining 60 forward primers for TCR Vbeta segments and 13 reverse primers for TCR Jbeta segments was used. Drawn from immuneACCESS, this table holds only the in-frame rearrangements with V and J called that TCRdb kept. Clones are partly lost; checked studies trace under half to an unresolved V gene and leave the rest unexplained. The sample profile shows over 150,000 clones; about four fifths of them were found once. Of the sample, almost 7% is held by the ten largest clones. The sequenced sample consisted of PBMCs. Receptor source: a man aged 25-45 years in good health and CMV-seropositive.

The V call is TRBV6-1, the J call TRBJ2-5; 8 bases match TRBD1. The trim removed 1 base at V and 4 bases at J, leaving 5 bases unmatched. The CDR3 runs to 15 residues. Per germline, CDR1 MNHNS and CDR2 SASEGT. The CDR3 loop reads CASSEETGGGETQYF. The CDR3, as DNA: TGTGCCAGCAGTGAAGAAACAGGGGGAGGAGAGACCCAGTACTTC.

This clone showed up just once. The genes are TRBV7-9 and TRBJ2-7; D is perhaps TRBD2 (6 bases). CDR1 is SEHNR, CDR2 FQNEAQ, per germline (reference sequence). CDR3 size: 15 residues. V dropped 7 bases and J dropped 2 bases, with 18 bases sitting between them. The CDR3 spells CASTHGGAPAYEQYF. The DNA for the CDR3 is TGTGCCAGCACCCACGGCGGGGCGCCTGCCTACGAGCAGTACTTC. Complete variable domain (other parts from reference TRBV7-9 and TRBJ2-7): DTGVSQNPRHKITKRGQNVTFRCDPISEHNRLYWYRQTLGQGPEFLTYFQNEAQLEKSRLLSDRFSAERPKGSFSTLEIQRTEQGDSAMYLCASTHGGAPAYEQYFGPGTRLTVT.

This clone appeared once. CDR3 coding DNA: TGCAGCGTTTTAAGAGGGAACACTGAAGCTTTCTTT. Protein product: CSVLRGNTEAFF. The rearrangement links TRBV29-1 to TRBJ1-1, with D hard to call. This CDR3 spans 12 amino acids. Trimming took off 5 bases at V and 1 base at J, with 8 bases between the two ends. Germline-derived CDR1 and CDR2 are SQVTM and ANQGSEA.

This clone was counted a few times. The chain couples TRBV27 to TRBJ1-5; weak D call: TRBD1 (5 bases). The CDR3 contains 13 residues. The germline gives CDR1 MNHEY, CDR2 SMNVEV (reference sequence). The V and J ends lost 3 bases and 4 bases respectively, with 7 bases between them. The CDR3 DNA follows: TGTGCCAGCAGTTTTGGGGGGAATCAGCCCCAGCATTTT. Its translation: CASSFGGNQPQHF.

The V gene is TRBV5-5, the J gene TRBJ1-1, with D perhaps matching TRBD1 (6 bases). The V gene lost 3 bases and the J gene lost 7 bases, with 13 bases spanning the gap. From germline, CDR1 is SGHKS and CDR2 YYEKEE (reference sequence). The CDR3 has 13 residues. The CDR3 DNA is TGTGCCAGCAGCTACCAGGGGCGATATGAAGCTTTCTTT. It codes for CASSYQGRYEAFF.

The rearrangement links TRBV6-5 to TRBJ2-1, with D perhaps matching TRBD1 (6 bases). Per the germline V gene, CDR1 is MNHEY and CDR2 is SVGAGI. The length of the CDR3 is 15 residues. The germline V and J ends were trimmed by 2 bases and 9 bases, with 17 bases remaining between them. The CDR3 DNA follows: TGTGCCAGCAGTTACGAGGCAGGGGCTTCCGGTGAGCAGTTCTTC. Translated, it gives CASSYEAGASGEQFF.

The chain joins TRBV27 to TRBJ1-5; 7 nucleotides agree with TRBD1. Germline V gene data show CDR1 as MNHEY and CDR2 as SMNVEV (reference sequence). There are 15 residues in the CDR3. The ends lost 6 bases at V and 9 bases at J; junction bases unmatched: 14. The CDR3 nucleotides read TGTGCCAGCAGCCCTGACAGGGTCCCACTTTGGCCCCAGCATTTT. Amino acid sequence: CASSPDRVPLWPQHF.

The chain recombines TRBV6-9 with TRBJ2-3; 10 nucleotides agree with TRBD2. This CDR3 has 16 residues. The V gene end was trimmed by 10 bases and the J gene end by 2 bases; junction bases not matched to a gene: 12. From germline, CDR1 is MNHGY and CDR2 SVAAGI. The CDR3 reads CAIPVVAGGYTDTQYF. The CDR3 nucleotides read TGTGCCATTCCGGTGGTAGCGGGGGGCTACACAGATACGCAGTATTTT.

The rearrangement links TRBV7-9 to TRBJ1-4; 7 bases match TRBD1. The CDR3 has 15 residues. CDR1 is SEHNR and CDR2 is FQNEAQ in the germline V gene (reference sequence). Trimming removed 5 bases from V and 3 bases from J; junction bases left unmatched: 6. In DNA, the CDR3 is TGTGCCAGCAGCCCGCAGGGGGAAGCTAATGAAAAACTGTTTTTT. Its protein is CASSPQGEANEKLFF.

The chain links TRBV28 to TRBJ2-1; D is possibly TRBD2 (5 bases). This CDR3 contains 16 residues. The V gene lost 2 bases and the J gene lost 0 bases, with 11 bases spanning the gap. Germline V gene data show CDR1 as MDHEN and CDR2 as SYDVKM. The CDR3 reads CASSLTAGPSYNEQFF. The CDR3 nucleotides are TGTGCCAGCAGTTTAACGGCGGGTCCCTCCTACAATGAGCAGTTCTTC.

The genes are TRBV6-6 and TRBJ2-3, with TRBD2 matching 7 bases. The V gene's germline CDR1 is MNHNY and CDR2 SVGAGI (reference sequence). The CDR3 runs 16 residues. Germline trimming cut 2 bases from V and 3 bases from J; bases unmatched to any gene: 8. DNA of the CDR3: TGTGCCAGCAGTTACCTTGGCGGGAGTCAAACAGATACGCAGTATTTT. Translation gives CASSYLGGSQTDTQYF.

In nucleotides, the CDR3 is TGTGCCAGCAGTTTATGGGGACAGGGTCCGTCCGAGCAGTACTTC. It is translated as CASSLWGQGPSEQYF. The V call is TRBV27, the J call TRBJ2-7; the match to TRBD1 covers 9 bases. Germline loops: CDR1 MNHEY, CDR2 SMNVEV (reference sequence). The junction had 7 bases not matched to a gene; V was cut back by 1 base and J by 6 bases. This CDR3 has 15 amino acids.

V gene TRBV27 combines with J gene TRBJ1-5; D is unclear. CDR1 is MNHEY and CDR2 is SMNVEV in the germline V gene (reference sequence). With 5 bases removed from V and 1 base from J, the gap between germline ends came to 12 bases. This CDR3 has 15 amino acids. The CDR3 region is CASSRDSISNQPQHF. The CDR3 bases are TGTGCCAGCAGTCGAGACTCTATAAGCAATCAGCCCCAGCATTTT.

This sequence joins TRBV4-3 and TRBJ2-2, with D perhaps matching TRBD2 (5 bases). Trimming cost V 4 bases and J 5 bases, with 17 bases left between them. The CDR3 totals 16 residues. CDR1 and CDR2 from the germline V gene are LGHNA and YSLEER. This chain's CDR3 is CASSRRTSTLTGELFF. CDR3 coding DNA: TGCGCCAGCAGCCGGAGGACCTCCACACTTACCGGGGAGCTGTTTTTT.

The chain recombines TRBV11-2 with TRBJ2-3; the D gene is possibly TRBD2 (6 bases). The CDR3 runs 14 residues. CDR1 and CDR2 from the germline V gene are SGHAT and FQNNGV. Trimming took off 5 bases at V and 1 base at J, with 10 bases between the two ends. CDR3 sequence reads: CASSRRGGTDTQYF. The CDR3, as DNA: TGTGCCAGCAGCCGGAGGGGAGGCACAGATACGCAGTATTTT. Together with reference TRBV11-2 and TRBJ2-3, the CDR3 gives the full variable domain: EAGVAQSPRYKIIEKRQSVAFWCNPISGHATLYWYQQILGQGPKLLIQFQNNGVVDDSQLPKDRFSAERLKGVDSTLKIQPAKLEDSAVYLCASSRRGGTDTQYFGPGTRLTVL.

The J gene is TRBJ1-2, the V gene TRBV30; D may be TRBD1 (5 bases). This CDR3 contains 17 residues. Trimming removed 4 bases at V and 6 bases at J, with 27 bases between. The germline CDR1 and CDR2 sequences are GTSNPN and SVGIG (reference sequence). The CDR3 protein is CAWTSGFRAPSRDGYTF. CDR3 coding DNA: TGTGCCTGGACGTCAGGGTTTCGGGCTCCCTCGCGCGATGGCTACACCTTC.

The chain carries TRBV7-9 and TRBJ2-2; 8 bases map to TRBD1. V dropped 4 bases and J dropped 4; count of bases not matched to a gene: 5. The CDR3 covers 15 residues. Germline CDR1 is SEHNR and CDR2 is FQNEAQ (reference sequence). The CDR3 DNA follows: TGTGCCAGCAGCTCGGACAGGGCCCCCACCGGGGAGCTGTTTTTT. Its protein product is CASSSDRAPTGELFF.

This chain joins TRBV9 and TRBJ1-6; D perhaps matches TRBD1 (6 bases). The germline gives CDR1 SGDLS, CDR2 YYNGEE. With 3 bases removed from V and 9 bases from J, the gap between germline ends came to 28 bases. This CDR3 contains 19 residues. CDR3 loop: CASSARDEHMLIGGSPLHF. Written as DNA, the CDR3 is TGTGCCAGCAGCGCCCGGGACGAACACATGCTAATAGGGGGTTCACCCCTCCACTTT. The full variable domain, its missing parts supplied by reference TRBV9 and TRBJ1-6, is DSGVTQTPKHLITATGQRVTLRCSPRSGDLSVYWYQQSLDQGLQFLIQYYNGEERAKGNILERFSAQQFPDLHSELNLSSLELGDSALYFCASSARDEHMLIGGSPLHFGNGTRLTVT.

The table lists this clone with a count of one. The CDR3 region is CASSPGSGNTIYF. CDR3 DNA sequence: TGTGCCAGCAGCCCCGGGTCGGGAAACACCATATATTTT. The chain carries TRBV7-8 and TRBJ1-3; no reliable D call. The CDR3 length is 13 residues. Germline V gives CDR1 SGHVS, CDR2 FQNEAQ. Trimming cost V 5 bases and J 4 bases, with 9 bases left between them.

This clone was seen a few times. The CDR3: CASSSSPGLAGDTQYF. CDR3 nucleotides: TGCGCCAGCAGCTCCTCACCGGGACTAGCGGGAGATACGCAGTATTTT. V and J are TRBV5-1 and TRBJ2-3, with 12 positions matching TRBD2. CDR1 and CDR2 from the germline V gene are SGHRS and YFSETQ. This CDR3 comprises 16 residues. The ends lost 3 bases at V and 5 bases at J; junction bases unmatched: 7.

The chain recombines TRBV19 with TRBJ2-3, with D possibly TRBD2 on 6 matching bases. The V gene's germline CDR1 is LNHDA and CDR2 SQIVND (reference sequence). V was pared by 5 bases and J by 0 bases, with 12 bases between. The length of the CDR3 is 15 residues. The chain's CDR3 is CASSVADSSTDTQYF. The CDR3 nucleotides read TGTGCCAGTAGTGTAGCGGACTCAAGCACAGATACGCAGTATTTT.

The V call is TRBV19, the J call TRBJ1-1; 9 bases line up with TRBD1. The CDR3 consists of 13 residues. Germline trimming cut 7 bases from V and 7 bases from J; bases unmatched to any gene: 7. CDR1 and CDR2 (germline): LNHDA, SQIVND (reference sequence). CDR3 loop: CASMGDRGSEAFF. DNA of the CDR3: TGTGCCAGTATGGGCGACAGGGGGAGTGAAGCTTTCTTT.

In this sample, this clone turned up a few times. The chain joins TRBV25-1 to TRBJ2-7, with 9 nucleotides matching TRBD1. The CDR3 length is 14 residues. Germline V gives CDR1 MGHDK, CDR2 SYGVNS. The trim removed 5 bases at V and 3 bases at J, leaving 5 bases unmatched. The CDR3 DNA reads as TGTGCCAGCAGTACCGGGACAGGGCTCTACGAGCAGTACTTC. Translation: CASSTGTGLYEQYF.

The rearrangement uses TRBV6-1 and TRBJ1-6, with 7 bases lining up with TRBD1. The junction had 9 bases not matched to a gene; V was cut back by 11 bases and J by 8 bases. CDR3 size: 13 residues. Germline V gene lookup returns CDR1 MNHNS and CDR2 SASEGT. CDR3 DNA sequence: TGTGCCTCCACGACAGGGTGGTATTCACCCCTCCACTTT. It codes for CASTTGWYSPLHF.

The CDR3 coding sequence is TGTGCCAGCAGCCAAGACGAAACGGGAGGACCTAACAATGAGCAGTTCTTC. It translates to CASSQDETGGPNNEQFF. This chain joins TRBV14 and TRBJ2-1; 7 bases match TRBD2. V was clipped by 0 bases and J by 5 bases; unmatched bases: 10. The germline gives CDR1 SGHDN, CDR2 FVKESK. The CDR3 totals 17 residues.

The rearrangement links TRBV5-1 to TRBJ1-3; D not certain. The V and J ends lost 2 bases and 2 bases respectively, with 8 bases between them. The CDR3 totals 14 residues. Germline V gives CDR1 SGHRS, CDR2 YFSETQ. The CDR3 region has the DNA TGCGCCAGCAGCTTCGGAGGGACTGGAAACACCATATATTTT. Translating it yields CASSFGGTGNTIYF.

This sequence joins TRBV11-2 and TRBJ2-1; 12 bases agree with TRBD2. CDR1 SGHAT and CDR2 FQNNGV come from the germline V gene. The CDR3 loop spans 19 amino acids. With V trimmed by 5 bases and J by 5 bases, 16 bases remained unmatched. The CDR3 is CASSPRRASGGAVNNEQFF. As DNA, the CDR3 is TGTGCCAGCAGCCCGCGTAGGGCTAGCGGGGGGGCCGTTAACAATGAGCAGTTCTTC. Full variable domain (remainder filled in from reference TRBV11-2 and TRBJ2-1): EAGVAQSPRYKIIEKRQSVAFWCNPISGHATLYWYQQILGQGPKLLIQFQNNGVVDDSQLPKDRFSAERLKGVDSTLKIQPAKLEDSAVYLCASSPRRASGGAVNNEQFFGPGTRLTVL.

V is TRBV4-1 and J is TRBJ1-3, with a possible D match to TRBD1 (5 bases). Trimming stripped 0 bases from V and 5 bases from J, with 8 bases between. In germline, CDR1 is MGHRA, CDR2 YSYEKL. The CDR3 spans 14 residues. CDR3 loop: CASSQDWGRNTIYF. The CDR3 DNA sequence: TGCGCCAGCAGCCAAGACTGGGGCAGAAACACCATATATTTT.